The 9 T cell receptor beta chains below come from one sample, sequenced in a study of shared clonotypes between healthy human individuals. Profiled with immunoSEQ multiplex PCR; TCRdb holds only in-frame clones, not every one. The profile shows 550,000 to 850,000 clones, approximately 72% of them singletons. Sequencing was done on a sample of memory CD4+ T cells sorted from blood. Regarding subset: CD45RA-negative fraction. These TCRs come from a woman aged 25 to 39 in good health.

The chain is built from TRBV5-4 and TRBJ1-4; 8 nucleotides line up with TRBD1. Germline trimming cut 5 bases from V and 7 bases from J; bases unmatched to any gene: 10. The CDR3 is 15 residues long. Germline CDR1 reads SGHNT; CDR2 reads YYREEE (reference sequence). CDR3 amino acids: CASRRGGDRGEKLFF. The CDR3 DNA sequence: TGTGCCAGCAGGAGGGGGGGAGACAGGGGTGAAAAACTGTTTTTT.

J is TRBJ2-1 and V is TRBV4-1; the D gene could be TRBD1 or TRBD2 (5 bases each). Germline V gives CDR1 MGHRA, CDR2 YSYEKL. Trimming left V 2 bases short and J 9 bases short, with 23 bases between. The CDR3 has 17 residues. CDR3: CASSQLATPRAGIEQFF. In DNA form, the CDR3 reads TGCGCCAGCAGCCAATTAGCGACTCCCAGGGCCGGCATTGAGCAGTTCTTC.

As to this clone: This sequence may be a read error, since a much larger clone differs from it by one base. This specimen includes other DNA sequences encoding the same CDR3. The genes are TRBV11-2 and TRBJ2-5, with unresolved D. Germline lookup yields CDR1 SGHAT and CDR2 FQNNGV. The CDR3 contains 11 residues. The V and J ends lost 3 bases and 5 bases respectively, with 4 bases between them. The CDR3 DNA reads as TGTGCCAGCAGCTTGTGGGAGACCCAGTACTTC. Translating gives CASSLWETQYF. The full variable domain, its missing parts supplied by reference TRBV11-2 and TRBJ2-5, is EAGVAQSPRYKIIEKRQSVAFWCNPISGHATLYWYQQILGQGPKLLIQFQNNGVVDDSQLPKDRFSAERLKGVDSTLKIQPAKLEDSAVYLCASSLWETQYFGPGTRLLVL.

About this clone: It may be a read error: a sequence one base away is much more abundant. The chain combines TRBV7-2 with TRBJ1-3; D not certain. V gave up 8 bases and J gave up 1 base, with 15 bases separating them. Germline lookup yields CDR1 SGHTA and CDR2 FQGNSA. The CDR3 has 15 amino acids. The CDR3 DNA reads TGTGCCAGCGGCCCCTTTTCCGGATCTGGAAACACCATATATTTT. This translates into CASGPFSGSGNTIYF.

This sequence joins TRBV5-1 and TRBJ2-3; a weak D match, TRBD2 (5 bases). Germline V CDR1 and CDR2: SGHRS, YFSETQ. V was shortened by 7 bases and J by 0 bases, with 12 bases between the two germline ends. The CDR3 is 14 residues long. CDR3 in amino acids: CASDERGSTDTQYF. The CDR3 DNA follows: TGCGCCAGCGATGAACGGGGAAGCACAGATACGCAGTATTTT.

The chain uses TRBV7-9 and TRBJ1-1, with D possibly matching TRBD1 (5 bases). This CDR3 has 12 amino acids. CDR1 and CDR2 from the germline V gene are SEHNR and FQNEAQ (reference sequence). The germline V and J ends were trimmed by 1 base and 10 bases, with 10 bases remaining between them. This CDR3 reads CASSLENTGAFF. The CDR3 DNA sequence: TGTGCCAGCAGCTTAGAGAATACAGGAGCTTTCTTT.

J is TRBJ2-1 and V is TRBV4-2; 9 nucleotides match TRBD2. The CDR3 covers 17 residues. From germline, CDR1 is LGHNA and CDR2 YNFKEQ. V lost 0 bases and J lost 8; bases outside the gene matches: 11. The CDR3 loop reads CASSQDLASGKGDEQFF. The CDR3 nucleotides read TGTGCCAGCAGCCAAGATCTTGCTAGCGGGAAAGGAGATGAGCAGTTCTTC.

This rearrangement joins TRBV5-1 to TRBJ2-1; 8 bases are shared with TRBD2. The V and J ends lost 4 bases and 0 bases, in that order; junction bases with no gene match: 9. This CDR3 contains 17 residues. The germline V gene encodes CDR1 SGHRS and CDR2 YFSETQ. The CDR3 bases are TGCGCCAGCAGCACCGGGTCTAGCGGGTTCTCCTACAATGAGCAGTTCTTC. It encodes CASSTGSSGFSYNEQFF.

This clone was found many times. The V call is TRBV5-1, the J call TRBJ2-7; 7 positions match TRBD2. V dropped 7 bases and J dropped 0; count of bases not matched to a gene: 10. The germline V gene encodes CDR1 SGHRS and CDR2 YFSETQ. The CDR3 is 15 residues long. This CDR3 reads CASRAEAGSSYEQYF. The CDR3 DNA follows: TGCGCCAGCCGCGCGGAAGCGGGAAGCTCCTACGAGCAGTACTTC.